This T cell receptor beta chain was recovered during a study of blood T cell repertoires in COVID-19. About the research overall: The study drew acute and convalescent COVID-19 samples from the United States, Italy and Spain. PBMCs, B-cell-depleted T cells, or T cells provided the cDNA or gDNA that made up the material.

In the authors' methods: Reference gene primer amplification gave estimated nucleated cell counts. Data came from immunoSEQ multiplex PCR; TCRdb stores just in-frame clones and leaves some out. That table supplies the V and J calls and clone size; D and trimming were determined from the DNA. The sample comprises a few hundred thousand clones, 65% to 85% of which are singletons, and less than 2% rests with the top ten. In this sample, this clone turned up a few times. This CDR3 spans 12 amino acids. The V end lost 8 bases, the J end lost 4 bases, and 9 bases lay between the germline ends. Per germline, CDR1 MNHNY and CDR2 SVGAGI (reference sequence).

The receptor's source is a woman aged 40 to 50 who had recovered from COVID-19. The V and J genes are TRBV6-6 and TRBJ1-3; D ambiguous. Sequenced material: peripheral blood. In nucleotides, the CDR3 is TGTGCCAGCCGGGAATGGGGAAACACCATATATTTT. Protein: CASREWGNTIYF.